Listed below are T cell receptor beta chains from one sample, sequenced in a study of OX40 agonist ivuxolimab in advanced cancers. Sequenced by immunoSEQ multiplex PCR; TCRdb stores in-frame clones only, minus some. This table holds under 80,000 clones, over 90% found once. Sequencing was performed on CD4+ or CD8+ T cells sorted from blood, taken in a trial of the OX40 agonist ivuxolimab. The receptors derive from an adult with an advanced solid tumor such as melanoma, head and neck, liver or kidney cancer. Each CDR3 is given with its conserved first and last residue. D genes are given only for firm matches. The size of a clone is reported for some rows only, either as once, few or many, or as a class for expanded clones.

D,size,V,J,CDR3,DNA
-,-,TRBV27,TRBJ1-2,CASSFQNGGYTF,TGTGCCAGCAGTTTCCAAAACGGGGGCTACACCTTC
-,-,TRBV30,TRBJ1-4,CAWSVRAGGIEKLFF,TGTGCCTGGAGTGTTCGGGCGGGCGGGATTGAAAAACTGTTTTTT
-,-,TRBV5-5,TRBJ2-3,CASSPLDPRGQYF,TGTGCCAGCAGCCCGCTAGACCCTCGGGGGCAGTATTTT
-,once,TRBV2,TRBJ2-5,CASSPLSNQETQYF,TGTGCCAGCAGTCCGTTGAGCAACCAAGAGACCCAGTACTTC
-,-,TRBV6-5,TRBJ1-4,CASSYSGLGEKLFF,TGTGCCAGCAGTTACTCGGGCCTGGGTGAAAAACTGTTTTTT
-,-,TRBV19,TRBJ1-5,CASSIFNRLNQPQHF,TGTGCCAGTAGTATCTTCAACAGGCTAAATCAGCCCCAGCATTTT
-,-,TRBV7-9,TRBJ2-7,CASSGTGTGFGVYEQYF,TGTGCCAGCAGCGGGACTGGTACAGGCTTCGGGGTCTACGAGCAGTACTTC
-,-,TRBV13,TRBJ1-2,CASSRGRIYGYTF,TGTGCCAGCAGCCGAGGGCGGATCTATGGCTACACCTTC
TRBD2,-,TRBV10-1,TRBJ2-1,CASSESSSGRHEQFF,TGCGCCAGCAGTGAGTCCTCTAGCGGGCGGCATGAGCAGTTCTTC
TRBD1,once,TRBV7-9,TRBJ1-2,CASSPDRSYGYTF,TGTGCCAGCAGCCCGGACAGGAGCTATGGCTACACCTTC
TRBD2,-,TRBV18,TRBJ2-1,CASSPPWLAGEVFQVYNEQFF,TGTGCCAGCTCACCACCTTGGCTAGCGGGGGAGGTCTTTCAGGTCTACAATGAGCAGTTCTTC
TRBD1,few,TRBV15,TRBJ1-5,CASQGASNQPQHF,TGTGCCTCACAGGGGGCGAGCAATCAGCCCCAGCATTTT
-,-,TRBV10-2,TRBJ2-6,CASSEVPSGANVLTF,TGCGCCAGCAGTGAGGTCCCCTCTGGGGCCAACGTCCTGACTTTC
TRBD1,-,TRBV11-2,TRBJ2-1,CASSPTWTGFPIEQFF,TGTGCCAGCAGCCCTACCTGGACAGGGTTCCCCATTGAGCAGTTCTTC
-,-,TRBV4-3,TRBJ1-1,CASSGPRRVAFF,TGCGCCAGCAGCGGGCCTCGGAGGGTAGCTTTCTTT
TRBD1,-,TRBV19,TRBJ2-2,CASTPWTGANTGELFF,TGTGCCAGTACTCCCTGGACAGGCGCGAACACCGGGGAGCTGTTTTTT
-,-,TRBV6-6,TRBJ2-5,CASRAGNLLWETQYF,TGTGCCAGCAGGGCGGGGAACTTGTTATGGGAGACCCAGTACTTC
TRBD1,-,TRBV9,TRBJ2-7,CASSVGGDRAYEQYF,TGTGCCAGCAGCGTAGGAGGGGACAGGGCCTACGAGCAGTACTTC
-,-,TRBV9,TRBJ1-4,CASSVGPNEKLFF,TGTGCCAGCAGCGTAGGACCTAATGAAAAACTGTTTTTT
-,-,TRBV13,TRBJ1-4,CASSFATNEKLFF,TGTGCCAGCAGCTTTGCGACTAATGAAAAACTGTTTTTT
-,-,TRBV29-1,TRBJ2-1,CSAHGTSLSSYNEQFF,TGCAGCGCCCACGGGACTTCTTTGAGCTCCTACAATGAGCAGTTCTTC
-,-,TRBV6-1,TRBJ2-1,CASSEDRGAYYNEQFF,TGTGCCAGCAGTGAAGATCGGGGAGCATACTACAATGAGCAGTTCTTC
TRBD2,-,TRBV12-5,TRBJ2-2,CASGFVLAGFTGELFF,TGTGCTAGTGGTTTCGTATTAGCGGGATTTACGGGGGAGCTGTTTTTT
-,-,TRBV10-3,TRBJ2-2,CATAPTSKGELFF,TGTGCCACTGCCCCTACCAGTAAGGGGGAGCTGTTTTTT
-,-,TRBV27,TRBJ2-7,CASSPPEGFVYEQYF,TGTGCCAGCAGTCCGCCCGAGGGTTTCGTGTACGAGCAGTACTTC
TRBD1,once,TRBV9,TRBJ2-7,CASSVAGQGHYEQYF,TGTGCCAGCAGCGTAGCCGGACAGGGGCACTACGAGCAGTACTTC
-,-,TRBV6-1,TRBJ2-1,CASSELVYNEQFF,TGTGCCAGCAGTGAATTGGTATACAATGAGCAGTTCTTC
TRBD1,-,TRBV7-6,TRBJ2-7,CASRLEDRGAYEQYF,TGTGCCAGCAGGCTTGAAGACAGGGGCGCCTACGAGCAGTACTTC
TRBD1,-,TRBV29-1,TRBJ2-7,CSVRDRPYEQYF,TGCAGCGTCCGGGACAGGCCCTACGAGCAGTACTTC
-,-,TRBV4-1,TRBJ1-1,CASSQEEGWTEAFF,TGCGCCAGCAGCCAAGAGGAGGGTTGGACTGAAGCTTTCTTT
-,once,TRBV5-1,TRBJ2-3,CASSLDLGHRTDTQYF,TGCGCCAGCAGCTTGGACTTGGGACACCGCACAGATACGCAGTATTTT
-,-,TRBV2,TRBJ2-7,CASSEAWGRGYEQYF,TGTGCCAGCAGTGAAGCCTGGGGGAGAGGTTACGAGCAGTACTTC
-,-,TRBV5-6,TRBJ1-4,CASSLGADEKLFF,TGTGCCAGCAGCTTGGGCGCAGATGAAAAACTGTTTTTT